The entry below gives a single T cell receptor (beta chain) sequence along with its context. This sample was taken from a study of blood T cell repertoires in COVID-19. CDR1 is SGHAT, CDR2 FQNNGV, per germline. The CDR3 contains 15 residues. After removal of 1 base from V and 0 bases from J, the junction contained 0 bases not matched to a gene. Assay: immunoSEQ multiplex PCR; the TCRdb copy retains only in-frame clones and omits some. The profile shows 400,000 to 450,000 clones, 90% of them singletons. The study counted Cohort 3 donors as recovered given two negative PCRs, clearance, or symptom resolution.

The TCR comes from a man younger than 30 who had recovered from COVID-19. Material: PBMCs or T cells enriched from blood (not recorded which). The V gene is TRBV11-2, the J gene TRBJ1-1; 9 bases align to TRBD1. The CDR3, as DNA: TGTGCCAGCAGCTTAGGGGACAGGGTGAACACTGAAGCTTTCTTT. Its translation is CASSLGDRVNTEAFF.